The entry below describes one T cell receptor (beta chain). Its matching antigen is unknown. The data were produced by immunoSEQ multiplex PCR, yet TCRdb's version contains in-frame clones alone and is incomplete. The sample shows about 140,000 clones, roughly four fifths of them seen only once. Trimming removed 0 bases from V and 4 bases from J, with 10 bases in between. Germline CDR1 SGHNT, CDR2 YYREEE (reference sequence). The CDR3 covers 14 residues. The source of the sample is a study of cytomegalovirus exposure and HLA in healthy donors. Study observations and caveats: In vitro work confirmed that a few CMV-associated chains recognize CMV antigens. The authors enumerated 150 to 200 TCR beta chains as linked to cytomegalovirus. Usually a TCR sequence was rare, but some public TCRs were found in many donors.

This sequence joins TRBV5-4 and TRBJ1-1; D gene unclear. Sample: PBMCs. The origin of this receptor is a woman aged 25 to 39 in good health and CMV-seronegative. In DNA, the CDR3 is TGTGCCAGCAGCTTGGCCCGCGTTGGCACTGAAGCTTTCTTT. Its protein is CASSLARVGTEAFF.